The clone carrying this T cell receptor (beta chain) was seen a few times. What it binds is not known. Constant-segment primers and 5'RACE yielded cDNA libraries for TCR alpha and TCR beta, each carrying sample barcodes and UMIs. Using its own MiXCR run on the 5' RACE reads, TCRdb lists one record per CDR3 protein. The sample carries around 440,000 distinct CDR3 sequences, 18% recorded once. CDR3 size: 16 residues. J lost 0 bases, V lost 4 bases, and 3 bases had no gene match. From germline, CDR1 is PRHDT and CDR2 FYEKMQ (reference sequence). The entry originates in a study of T-cell memory formation after mild COVID-19. Study-wide points: The study detected some responding clones in pre-infection memory, suggesting cross-reactive memory joined. From day 15 to 85, contracting clones were balanced between CD4 and CD8, whereas later expanders leaned toward CD4+.

The specimen was PBMCs or a T cell subset sorted from them (not recorded which). The chain has TRBV13 and TRBJ2-1; 10 bases map to TRBD2. The TCR comes from an adult woman who had mild COVID-19 (a few samples of this study predate the infection). Cell type and time point are not known. For the CDR3, the DNA is TGTGCCAGCAGCTCTAGCGGGAGTTACTCCTACAATGAGCAGTTCTTC. It specifies CASSSSGSYSYNEQFF.